This T cell receptor beta chain was retrieved from a study of OX40 agonist ivuxolimab in advanced cancers. The wider study: All patients had ivuxolimab intravenously every 2 weeks at 0.01 to 10 mg/kg.

Worth noting for this clone: What it binds is not known.

The repertoire was sequenced with immunoSEQ multiplex PCR; TCRdb's copy has only in-frame clones and lacks some. Among around 53,000 clones listed, over 90% were seen once. Anyone with autoimmune disease history or systemic immunosuppression was excluded. General observations from the study: CD4+ and CD8+ blood T cells expanded clonally by week 6 at 0.1 to 3.0 mg/kg.

This sample comprised CD4+ or CD8+ T cells sorted from blood, obtained in a trial of the OX40 agonist ivuxolimab. The TCR comes from an adult with an advanced solid tumor such as melanoma, head and neck, liver or kidney cancer.

CDR3: CAWSLSGPYEQYF. The CDR3 DNA is TGTGCCTGGAGCCTGTCCGGCCCCTACGAGCAGTACTTC. V and J are TRBV30 and TRBJ2-7; D is uncertain. V was pared by 3 bases and J by 2 bases, with 11 bases between. Germline assignment: CDR1 GTSNPN and CDR2 SVGIG (reference sequence). The CDR3 totals 13 residues. The complete variable domain, with remaining parts taken from reference TRBV30 and TRBJ2-7, reads SQTIHQWPATLVQPVGSPLSLECTVEGTSNPNLYWYRQAAGRGLQLLFYSVGIGQISSEVPQNLSASRPQDRQFILSSKKLLLSDSGFYLCAWSLSGPYEQYFGPGTRLTVT.